The entry below gives a single T cell receptor (beta chain) sequence along with its context. Its antigen remains unknown. The data stem from a study of ipilimumab plus nivolumab after autologous stem cell transplantation. Study context: Patients received a median of about five ipilimumab and roughly 8 nivolumab doses.

Clones were read by immunoSEQ multiplex PCR, and TCRdb kept only the in-frame ones, dropping some. Counted here are about 16,000 clones, around 81% occurring once; the ten biggest clones make up more than 20%. The germline V gene encodes CDR1 SGHVS and CDR2 FNYEAQ. With V trimmed by 11 bases and J by 9 bases, 12 bases remained unmatched. This CDR3 has 13 residues. The study, taken as a whole, reports: TCR repertoire, Treg phenotype and gut microbiota reportedly support more study of this approach.

Patients got ipilimumab 1 mg/kg beginning 14 to 28 days post-transplant. Through week 26, nivolumab 3 mg/kg IV was given weeks 1, 4, 7, 10, then biweekly. This material consisted of PBMCs, taken in a trial of ipilimumab plus nivolumab as post-transplant consolidation. The receptor was derived from a male donor with diffuse large B-cell lymphoma. V gene TRBV7-6 combines with J gene TRBJ2-1; 8 bases are a match to TRBD2. In DNA, the CDR3 is TGTGCCGGCGGGGGGACAACTATGGGTGAGCAGTTCTTC. This sequence encodes CAGGGTTMGEQFF.